The clone carrying this TCR beta chain was observed many times. These data are taken from a study of T cells after yellow fever vaccination. The V gene's germline CDR1 is KGHSH and CDR2 LQKENI. The germline V and J ends were trimmed by 0 bases and 4 bases, with 4 bases remaining between them. CDR3 length equals 12 residues. TCRdb passed the 5' RACE reads through MiXCR, listing each CDR3 protein once. The top ten hold 2.9% of the sample, which has around 180,000 distinct CDR3 sequences, about 6% seen once. V and J are TRBV18 and TRBJ2-7; D ambiguous. The sample in question was CD4+ T cells sorted from PBMCs, obtained on the day of the first yellow fever vaccination. The TCR comes from a man younger than 35 who received the YFV17D yellow fever vaccine. DNA of the CDR3: TGTGCCAGCTCACCACCGGGGTACGAGCAGTACTTC. Translating it yields CASSPPGYEQYF.